The 19 T cell receptor beta chains reported below all come from one sample, sequenced in a study of spatial heterogeneity in lung cancer (dated by TCRdb to the late 2010s). The protocol used for the library was 5' RACE. TCRdb shows the sequencer as NextSeq 500. In TCRdb, the public reads were trimmed at Q25 with fastp and aligned with MiXCR, with productive beta chains retained. Each record represents a unique CDR3 protein, reported with the most common genes and DNA among its rows. The sample records 20,000 to 25,000 distinct CDR3 sequences, under 6% of which are singletons. In total, the top ten clones hold 7% to 8.5% of the sample. The time point label corresponds to: sample taken at primary tumor resection. Whole RNA extracted from tumor and nontumor lung tissue, or from cryopreserved PBMC samples, was used for TCR sequencing without cell sorting. Sequenced here: PBMCs, sampled at surgery. Receptor source: a male donor with early-stage non-small cell lung cancer.

The sample holds many counts of this clonotype. The chain has TRBV20-1 and TRBJ2-7; no clear D. There are 15 residues in the CDR3. The ends were cut back, 0 bases at V and 3 bases at J, with 15 bases in the middle. The germline V gene encodes CDR1 DFQATT and CDR2 SNEGSKA (reference sequence). The DNA of the CDR3 is TGCAGTGCTAGAGATCGAGGCGAACGATTCTACGAGCAGTACTTC. This gives the protein CSARDRGERFYEQYF.

The rearrangement links TRBV19 to TRBJ1-1; the D is unclear. The germline V gene encodes CDR1 LNHDA and CDR2 SQIVND (reference sequence). Trimming took 5 bases from V and 11 from J, leaving 21 bases between them. The CDR3 is 14 amino acids. This CDR3 reads CASSPQVGMISAFF. DNA for the CDR3: TGTGCCAGTAGTCCTCAGGTTGGAATGATCAGTGCTTTCTTT.

This clonotype appeared a few times. V gene TRBV7-2 combines with J gene TRBJ2-7; TRBD1 agrees at 9 bases. The germline CDR1 and CDR2 sequences are SGHTA and FQGNSA. V trimming: 5 bases; J trimming: 7 bases; junction bases outside the gene matches: 9. CDR3 length: 14 residues. CDR3 coding DNA: TGTGCCAGCAGCGCGGGACAGGGCGGTCGGGAGCAGTACTTC. It encodes CASSAGQGGREQYF.

Judged by abundance, this clonotype is medium-sized. This chain joins TRBV29-1 and TRBJ2-3; D gene uncertain. Germline CDR1 reads SQVTM; CDR2 reads ANQGSEA. V gave up 4 bases and J gave up 0 bases, with 8 bases separating them. This CDR3 is built from 13 residues. In DNA form, the CDR3 reads TGCAGCGTTGTAATGAGTAGCACAGATACGCAGTATTTT. It is translated as CSVVMSSTDTQYF.

This clonotype is medium-sized. The rearrangement uses TRBV10-3 and TRBJ2-5; D unresolved. The germline V gene encodes CDR1 ENHRY and CDR2 SYGVKD. The V and J ends lost 10 bases and 3 bases respectively, with 21 bases between them. The CDR3 contains 15 residues. The CDR3 DNA is TGTGCCACCATCCGTCGCGACCCTAACGAAGAGACCCAGTACTTC. Encoded protein: CATIRRDPNEETQYF.

This clonotype has at least ten counts. The V and J genes are TRBV7-9 and TRBJ2-5, with D possibly matching TRBD1 (6 bases). This CDR3 region has 15 residues. Trimming took off 5 bases at V and 9 bases at J, with 22 bases between the two ends. CDR1 is SEHNR, CDR2 FQNEAQ, per germline (reference sequence). The CDR3: CASSPLGTPDGAQYF. CDR3 DNA: TGTGCCAGCAGCCCTCTAGGGACACCGGACGGGGCCCAGTACTTC.

This clonotype was seen at least ten times. The chain carries TRBV7-2 and TRBJ2-2, with D unclear. Per the germline V gene, CDR1 is SGHTA and CDR2 is FQGNSA. V was cut by 3 bases and J by 2 bases, with 13 bases left in between. This CDR3 comprises 16 residues. The CDR3 here is CASSLVSGPNTGELFF. In DNA, the CDR3 is TGTGCCAGCAGCTTGGTCTCTGGCCCCAACACCGGGGAGCTGTTTTTT.

This clonotype was counted ten times or more. In DNA form, the CDR3 reads TGTGCCAGCTCAACAGGACAGAGCTCCTATAATTCACCCCTCCACTTT. Protein: CASSTGQSSYNSPLHF. The chain links TRBV18 to TRBJ1-6; a possible D gene is TRBD1 (6 bases). V was shortened by 5 bases and J by 0 bases, with 11 bases between the two germline ends. CDR1 is KGHSH, CDR2 LQKENI, per germline. CDR3 length: 16 amino acids.

This clonotype was counted at least ten times. V gene TRBV6-1 combines with J gene TRBJ2-3, with a weak D call TRBD2 (5 bases). V lost 2 bases, J lost 4 bases, and 13 bases lay in between. Per the germline V gene, CDR1 is MNHNS and CDR2 is SASEGT. The CDR3 loop spans 15 amino acids. The CDR3 region has the DNA TGTGCCAGCAGTGAACCTGAGGGTAGCTCAGATACGCAGTATTTT. Protein sequence: CASSEPEGSSDTQYF.

Sample share makes this clonotype medium-sized (0.01 to 0.1%). This chain connects TRBV5-5 to TRBJ1-6, with no clear D. V shed 1 base and J shed 7 bases, with 12 bases lying between them. Germline-derived CDR1 and CDR2 are SGHKS and YYEKEE (reference sequence). This CDR3 comprises 15 residues. This CDR3 is CASSLLQMINSPLHF. CDR3 sequence (DNA): TGTGCCAGCAGCTTGCTTCAGATGATAAATTCACCCCTCCACTTT.

This clonotype was picked up many times. This chain connects TRBV7-9 to TRBJ2-1, with 7 bases that match TRBD2. The CDR3 is made up of 15 amino acids. Germline-derived CDR1 and CDR2 are SEHNR and FQNEAQ (reference sequence). V gave up 5 bases and J gave up 7 bases; unmatched junction bases: 11. The CDR3 protein is CASSLQGGKGNEQFF. CDR3 sequence (DNA): TGTGCCAGCAGCCTCCAGGGAGGGAAGGGAAATGAGCAGTTCTTC.

This clonotype has a count of ten or more. This sequence joins TRBV19 and TRBJ2-3; TRBD2 matches 7 bases. With V trimmed by 7 bases and J by 5 bases, 9 bases remained unmatched. The CDR3 totals 14 residues. Per the germline V gene, CDR1 is LNHDA and CDR2 is SQIVND (reference sequence). The CDR3 DNA is TGTGCCAGTACCGCTAGCGGTCGCCAAGATACGCAGTATTTT. Translation: CASTASGRQDTQYF.

Written as DNA, the CDR3 is TGTGCCAGCAGTCCCACAGGGGATGCACATGGCTACACCTTC. Amino acid sequence: CASSPTGDAHGYTF. The chain has TRBV12-3 or TRBV12-4 and TRBJ1-2; 7 bases fit TRBD1. V lost 5 bases to trimming and J lost 6 bases; unmatched junction nucleotides: 9. The CDR3 loop spans 14 amino acids.

The rearrangement joins TRBV19 to TRBJ2-2, with 9 bases matching TRBD1. Per the germline V gene, CDR1 is LNHDA and CDR2 is SQIVND (reference sequence). The CDR3 is made up of 16 amino acids. The junction had 6 bases not matched to a gene; V was cut back by 3 bases and J by 4 bases. The CDR3 spells CASSMGGTGTTGELFF. The CDR3 nucleotides read TGTGCCAGTAGTATGGGCGGGACAGGGACCACCGGGGAGCTGTTTTTT. The full variable domain, in which reference TRBV19 and TRBJ2-2 provide the parts outside the CDR3, is DGGITQSPKYLFRKEGQNVTLSCEQNLNHDAMYWYRQDPGQGLRLIYYSQIVNDFQKGDIAEGYSVSREKKESFPLTVTSAQKNPTAFYLCASSMGGTGTTGELFFGEGSRLTVL.

This clonotype was seen ten or more times. The rearrangement uses TRBV7-2 and TRBJ2-5; TRBD2 agrees at 11 bases. CDR1 is SGHTA, CDR2 FQGNSA, per germline. V shed 3 bases, J shed 5 bases, and the junction held 5 bases outside the gene matches. The CDR3 loop spans 15 amino acids. The CDR3: CASSFSGGVAETQYF. The CDR3 DNA reads TGTGCCAGCAGCTTTAGCGGGGGGGTGGCGGAGACCCAGTACTTC.

This clonotype showed up many times. V is TRBV7-8 and J is TRBJ1-4; the D gene is possibly TRBD1 (5 bases). CDR3 length: 15 residues. Per the germline V gene, CDR1 is SGHVS and CDR2 is FQNEAQ. V dropped 6 bases and J dropped 11 bases, with 22 bases sitting between them. As DNA, the CDR3 is TGTGCCAGCAGTTCCTACCGGGACCGCCTTGGGAAACTGTTTTTT. Translation: CASSSYRDRLGKLFF.

This clonotype has a count of ten or more. The chain recombines TRBV2 with TRBJ1-1, with D possibly matching TRBD1 (5 bases). The length of the CDR3 is 14 residues. The ends were cut back, 6 bases at V and 4 bases at J, with 15 bases in the middle. Germline-derived CDR1 and CDR2 are SNHLY and FYNNEI. The DNA for the CDR3 is TGTGCCAGCAGACCCCGGGACGGGGGCACTGAAGCTTTCTTT. It codes for CASRPRDGGTEAFF. The complete variable domain, with remaining parts taken from reference TRBV2 and TRBJ1-1, reads EPEVTQTPSHQVTQMGQEVILRCVPISNHLYFYWYRQILGQKVEFLVSFYNNEISEKSEIFDDQFSVERPDGSNFTLKIRSTKLEDSAMYFCASRPRDGGTEAFFGQGTRLTVV.

This chain connects TRBV11-2 to TRBJ2-3; D assignment may be TRBD1 or TRBD2 (6 bases each). This CDR3 contains 17 residues. Germline-derived CDR1 and CDR2 are SGHAT and FQNNGV. With 5 bases removed from V and 7 bases from J, the gap between germline ends came to 25 bases. The CDR3 region is CASSPAGWRGEPNTQYF. CDR3 bases: TGTGCCAGCAGCCCGGCCGGCTGGAGGGGGGAGCCCAATACGCAGTATTTT.

Many counts were recorded for this clonotype. V usage is TRBV7-2 and J usage is TRBJ2-1; TRBD1 aligns across 8 bases. Germline values: CDR1 SGHTA, CDR2 FQGNSA. This CDR3 contains 15 residues. V dropped 1 base and J dropped 4; count of bases not matched to a gene: 3. In DNA, the CDR3 is TGTGCCAGCAGCTTAGGGCAGGGGGCTTACAATGAGCAGTTCTTC. Amino acid sequence: CASSLGQGAYNEQFF. The complete variable domain, with remaining parts taken from reference TRBV7-2 and TRBJ2-1, reads GAGVSQSPSNKVTEKGKDVELRCDPISGHTALYWYRQSLGQGLEFLIYFQGNSAPDKSGLPSDRFSAERTGGSVSTLTIQRTQQEDSAVYLCASSLGQGAYNEQFFGPGTRLTVL.